This T cell receptor beta chain came from a study of blood T cell repertoires in COVID-19. Study-level background: Acute and convalescent COVID-19 specimens originated in the United States, Italy and Spain. In each case, the material was cDNA or gDNA derived from T cells, B-cell-depleted T cells, or PBMCs.

Repertoires were generated with immunoSEQ multiplex PCR, while TCRdb's copy carries only in-frame clones and drops some. The sample comprises approximately 99,000 clones, 88% of which are singletons, and 2% to 3% rests with the top ten. CDR3 length equals 15 residues. The germline V gene encodes CDR1 SGDLS and CDR2 YYNGEE. The V gene lost 0 bases and the J gene lost 5 bases, with 14 bases spanning the gap. The sequence was obtained from a human donor in a cohort sampled during active COVID-19. Sequencing used peripheral blood. V is TRBV9 and J is TRBJ2-5, with D perhaps matching TRBD1 (6 bases). In DNA, the CDR3 is TGTGCCAGCAGCGTAGAGACAGGAAAACGGGAGACCCAGTACTTC. Translating it yields CASSVETGKRETQYF.